Below, 15 T cell receptor beta chains from the same sample are listed, as sequenced in a study of Ad26.COV2.S vaccination and SARS-CoV-2 variants (dated by TCRdb to the early 2020s). The treatment or condition label for this specimen denotes: over 15 received Ad26.COV2.S at low or high dose, single or two shots; about 5 received placebo; per-sample allocation not given. For vaccine and placebo recipients, repertoires were sequenced using samples collected on day 63 after the first injection. The library was built by means of the immunoSEQ multiplex PCR assay. Sourced from immuneACCESS, this table was stored by TCRdb with only in-frame sequences that have V and J called. A share of the clones is absent; for the studies checked, an unresolved V gene accounts for under half, and the remainder has no known explanation. The table for this sample lists a few hundred thousand clones; over 75% of them were counted only once. The top ten hold approximately 4% of the sample.

This specimen was peripheral blood, taken in a trial of Ad26.COV2.S vaccine versus placebo. The origin of the receptors is a person between 18 and 59 years old who received the Ad26.COV2.S COVID-19 vaccine or a placebo.

This clone has just a few counts. The V call is TRBV2, the J call TRBJ1-4; tentatively, D is TRBD1 (6 bases). Germline loops: CDR1 SNHLY, CDR2 FYNNEI. The CDR3 consists of 12 residues. The germline V and J ends were trimmed by 8 bases and 10 bases, with 14 bases remaining between them. This CDR3 reads CASAVGAGKLFF. The CDR3, as DNA: TGTGCCAGCGCAGTGGGGGCCGGAAAACTGTTTTTT.

A few counts support this clone. The chain links TRBV12-3 or TRBV12-4 to TRBJ1-1; D unresolved. V was cut by 5 bases and J by 7 bases, with 14 bases left in between. The CDR3 consists of 13 residues. The chain's CDR3 is CASSADTSSEAFF. The CDR3 DNA follows: TGTGCCAGCAGTGCAGACACCTCGAGTGAAGCTTTCTTT.

In DNA form, the CDR3 reads TGTGCCAGCATATACGCGAACACCGGGGAGCTGTTTTTT. Amino acid sequence: CASIYANTGELFF. The chain is built from TRBV5-6 and TRBJ2-2; D not certain. Trimming took 6 bases from V and 0 from J, leaving 6 bases between them. The CDR3 extends over 13 amino acids. The germline gives CDR1 SGHDT, CDR2 YYEEEE.

The chain recombines TRBV7-2 with TRBJ2-2; 10 bases align to TRBD2. Germline assignment: CDR1 SGHTA and CDR2 FQGNSA. Unmatched junction bases numbered 3, after V lost 1 base and J lost 4 bases. This CDR3 has 16 residues. The chain's CDR3 is CASSLESGGATGELFF. The CDR3 nucleotides are TGTGCCAGCAGCTTAGAAAGCGGGGGGGCCACCGGGGAGCTGTTTTTT.

The CDR3 protein is CASSGFANEQFF. The DNA for the CDR3 is TGTGCCAGCAGTGGATTTGCCAATGAGCAGTTCTTC. The J gene is TRBJ2-1, the V gene TRBV2; D is undetermined. Trimming left V 4 bases short and J 6 bases short, with 7 bases between. The CDR3 contains 12 residues. Germline V CDR1 and CDR2: SNHLY, FYNNEI.

This chain joins TRBV9 and TRBJ1-2; perhaps TRBD1 as D (5 bases). Germline V gives CDR1 SGDLS, CDR2 YYNGEE. This CDR3 contains 17 residues. V dropped 0 bases and J dropped 8 bases, with 23 bases sitting between them. CDR3 in amino acids: CASSVVPGGLPGSGYTF. The CDR3 nucleotides are TGTGCCAGCAGCGTAGTACCGGGGGGACTCCCAGGCTCCGGCTACACCTTC.

The chain uses TRBV5-1 and TRBJ2-3, with 7 bases fitting TRBD1. The CDR3 length is 16 residues. Trimming cost V 4 bases and J 0 bases; bases outside gene matches: 8. From germline, CDR1 is SGHRS and CDR2 YFSETQ. This CDR3 is CASSQGQSPSTDTQYF. CDR3 nucleotide sequence: TGCGCCAGCAGCCAGGGACAGTCCCCCAGCACAGATACGCAGTATTTT.

The CDR3 reads CASKTGLSTEAFF. CDR3 DNA: TGCGCCAGCAAAACAGGGCTGTCCACTGAAGCTTTCTTT. The chain recombines TRBV10-2 with TRBJ1-1; a weak D match, TRBD1 (6 bases). Per the germline V gene, CDR1 is WSHSY and CDR2 is SAAADI. V was shortened by 7 bases and J by 4 bases, with 13 bases between the two germline ends. CDR3 length equals 13 residues.

This chain joins TRBV4-2 and TRBJ1-6; 7 nucleotides align to TRBD1. The ends lost 0 bases at V and 6 bases at J; junction bases unmatched: 5. The CDR3 has 16 residues. Germline CDR1 is LGHNA and CDR2 is YNFKEQ. CDR3 in amino acids: CASSQETGNRNSPLHF. For the CDR3, the DNA is TGTGCCAGCAGCCAAGAGACAGGGAACCGTAATTCACCCCTCCACTTT.

V gene TRBV9 combines with J gene TRBJ1-1; D is ambiguous. CDR3 length equals 16 residues. Deletions cut 4 bases from V and 5 bases from J, with 21 bases between. Germline loops: CDR1 SGDLS, CDR2 YYNGEE. The CDR3 protein is CASSPPSRLVRTEAFF. As DNA, the CDR3 is TGTGCCAGCAGCCCTCCATCCAGGTTAGTACGGACTGAAGCTTTCTTT.

The rearrangement links TRBV4-1 to TRBJ2-3; TRBD2 is a possible D gene (5 bases). Germline CDR1 MGHRA, CDR2 YSYEKL. V dropped 0 bases and J dropped 2 bases, with 12 bases sitting between them. The CDR3 is made up of 16 amino acids. The DNA for the CDR3 is TGCGCCAGCAGCCAAGATCGGTCGGGGATCACAGATACGCAGTATTTT. Translated, it gives CASSQDRSGITDTQYF.

This chain connects TRBV6-2 or TRBV6-3 to TRBJ2-5; D is possibly TRBD1 (6 bases). V was pared by 5 bases and J by 5 bases, with 18 bases between. The CDR3 sequence is 15 residues long. Germline CDR1 is MNHEY and CDR2 is SVGEGT. In nucleotides, the CDR3 is TGTGCCAGCAGTAGCCGGGGACAACTCAGTGAGACCCAGTACTTC. It codes for CASSSRGQLSETQYF.

This clone occurred a few times. The chain carries TRBV19 and TRBJ1-1; D is possibly TRBD1 (5 bases). Germline V gene data show CDR1 as LNHDA and CDR2 as SQIVND (reference sequence). The CDR3 is made up of 15 amino acids. V was shortened by 2 bases and J by 5 bases, with 15 bases between the two germline ends. CDR3 sequence (DNA): TGTGCCAGTAGTATAAGGGGTCAGCGGGGAACTGAAGCTTTCTTT. It translates to CASSIRGQRGTEAFF.

The chain links TRBV11-2 to TRBJ1-4; D is perhaps TRBD1 (5 bases). Germline lookup yields CDR1 SGHAT and CDR2 FQNNGV. V was pared by 2 bases and J by 2 bases, with 18 bases between. CDR3 length equals 18 residues. CDR3 nucleotide sequence: TGTGCCAGCAGCTTAAATTTTTGGACATCCCCCACTAATGAAAAACTGTTTTTT. It encodes CASSLNFWTSPTNEKLFF. Using reference TRBV11-2 and TRBJ1-4 for the parts outside the CDR3, the full variable domain is EAGVAQSPRYKIIEKRQSVAFWCNPISGHATLYWYQQILGQGPKLLIQFQNNGVVDDSQLPKDRFSAERLKGVDSTLKIQPAKLEDSAVYLCASSLNFWTSPTNEKLFFGSGTQLSVL.

This clone was detected only a few times. The chain carries TRBV2 and TRBJ1-5; D is unclear. Per the germline V gene, CDR1 is SNHLY and CDR2 is FYNNEI. V was clipped by 4 bases and J by 6 bases, with 4 bases between them. The CDR3 length is 11 residues. The CDR3 protein is CASSVPQPQHF. The DNA of the CDR3 is TGTGCCAGCAGTGTTCCTCAGCCCCAGCATTTT.